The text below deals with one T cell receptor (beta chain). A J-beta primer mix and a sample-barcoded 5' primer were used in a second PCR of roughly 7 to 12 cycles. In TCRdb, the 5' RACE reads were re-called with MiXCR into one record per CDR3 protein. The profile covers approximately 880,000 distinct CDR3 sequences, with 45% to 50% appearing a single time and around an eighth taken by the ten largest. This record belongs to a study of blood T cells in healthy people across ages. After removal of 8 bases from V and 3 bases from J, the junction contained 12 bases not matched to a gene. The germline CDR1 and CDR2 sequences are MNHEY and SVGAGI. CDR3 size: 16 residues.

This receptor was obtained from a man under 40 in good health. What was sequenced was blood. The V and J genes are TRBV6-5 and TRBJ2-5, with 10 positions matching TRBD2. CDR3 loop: CASWSAGGNSEETQYF. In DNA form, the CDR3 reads TGTGCCAGCTGGTCAGCGGGGGGGAATTCCGAAGAGACCCAGTACTTC.